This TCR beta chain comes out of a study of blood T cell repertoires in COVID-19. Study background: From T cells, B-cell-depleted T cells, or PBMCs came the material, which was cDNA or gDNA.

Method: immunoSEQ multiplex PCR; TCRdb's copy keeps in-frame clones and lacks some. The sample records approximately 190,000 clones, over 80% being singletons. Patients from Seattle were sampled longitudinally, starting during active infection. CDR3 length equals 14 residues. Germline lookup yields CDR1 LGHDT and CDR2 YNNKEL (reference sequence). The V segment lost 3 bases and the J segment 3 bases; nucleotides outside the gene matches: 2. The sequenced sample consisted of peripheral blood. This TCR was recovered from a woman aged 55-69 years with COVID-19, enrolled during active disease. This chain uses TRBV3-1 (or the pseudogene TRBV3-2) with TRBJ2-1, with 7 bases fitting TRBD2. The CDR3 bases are TGTGCCAGCAGCCACAGCGGGAACTACAATGAGCAGTTCTTC. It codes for CASSHSGNYNEQFF.